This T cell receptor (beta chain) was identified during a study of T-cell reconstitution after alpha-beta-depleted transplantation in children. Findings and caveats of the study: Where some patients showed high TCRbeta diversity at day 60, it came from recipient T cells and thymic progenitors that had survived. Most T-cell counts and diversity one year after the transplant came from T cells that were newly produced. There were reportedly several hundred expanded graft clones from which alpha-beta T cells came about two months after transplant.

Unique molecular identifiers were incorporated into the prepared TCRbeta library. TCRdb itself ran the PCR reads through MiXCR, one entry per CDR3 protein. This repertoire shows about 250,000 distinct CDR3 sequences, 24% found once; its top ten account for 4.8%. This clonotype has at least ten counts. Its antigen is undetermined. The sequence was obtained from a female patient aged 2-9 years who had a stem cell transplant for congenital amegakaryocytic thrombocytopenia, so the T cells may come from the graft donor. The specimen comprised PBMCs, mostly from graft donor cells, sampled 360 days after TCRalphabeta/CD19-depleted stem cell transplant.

The CDR3 DNA reads as TGTGCCAGCAGCTTAGATGCCCTCCCCGAGCAGTACTTC. Its translation is CASSLDALPEQYF. This chain uses TRBV11-2 with TRBJ2-7, with D uncertain. CDR1 is SGHAT and CDR2 is FQNNGV in the germline V gene. V was pared by 0 bases and J by 6 bases, with 9 bases between. CDR3 length: 13 residues.